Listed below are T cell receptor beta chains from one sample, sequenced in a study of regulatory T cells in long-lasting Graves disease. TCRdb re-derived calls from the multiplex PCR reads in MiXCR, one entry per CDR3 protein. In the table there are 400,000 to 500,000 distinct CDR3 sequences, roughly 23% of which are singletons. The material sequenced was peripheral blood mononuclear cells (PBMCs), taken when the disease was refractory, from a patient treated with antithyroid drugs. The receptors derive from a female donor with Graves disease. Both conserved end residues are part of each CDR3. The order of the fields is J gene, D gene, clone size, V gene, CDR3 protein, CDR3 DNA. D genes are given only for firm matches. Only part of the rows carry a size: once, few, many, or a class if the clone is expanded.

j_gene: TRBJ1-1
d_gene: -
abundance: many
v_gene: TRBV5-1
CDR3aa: CASSLARPINTEAFF
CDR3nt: TGTGCCAGCAGCTTGGCCCGACCGATTAACACTGAAGCTTTCTTT

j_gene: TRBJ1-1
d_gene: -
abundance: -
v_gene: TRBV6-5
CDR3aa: CASSYPAGVNTEAFF
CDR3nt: TGTGCCAGCAGTTACCCAGCAGGGGTAAACACTGAAGCTTTCTTT

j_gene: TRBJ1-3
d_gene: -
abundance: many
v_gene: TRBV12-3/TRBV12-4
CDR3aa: CASSPGSSGNTIYF
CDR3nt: TGTGCCAGCAGCCCCGGGAGCTCTGGAAACACCATATATTTT

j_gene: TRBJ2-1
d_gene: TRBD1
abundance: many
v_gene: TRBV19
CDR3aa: CASTRGGTGRNEQFF
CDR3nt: TGTGCCAGTACCAGGGGAGGGACAGGGAGGAATGAGCAGTTCTTC

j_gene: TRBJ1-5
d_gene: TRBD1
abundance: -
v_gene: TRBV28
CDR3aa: CASSITGAGNQPQHF
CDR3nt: TGTGCCAGCAGCATCACAGGGGCTGGCAATCAGCCCCAGCATTTT

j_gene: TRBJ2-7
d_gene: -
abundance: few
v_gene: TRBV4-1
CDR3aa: CASTPHYEQYF
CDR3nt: TGCGCCAGCACCCCTCACTACGAGCAGTACTTC

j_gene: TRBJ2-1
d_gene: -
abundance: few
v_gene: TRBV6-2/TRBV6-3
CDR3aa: CASRQDEYNEQFF
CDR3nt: TGTGCCAGCAGACAGGACGAGTACAATGAGCAGTTCTTC

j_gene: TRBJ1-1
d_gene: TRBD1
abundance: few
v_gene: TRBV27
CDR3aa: CASSLTQGASTEAFF
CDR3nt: TGTGCCAGCAGTTTAACACAGGGGGCGAGCACTGAAGCTTTCTTT

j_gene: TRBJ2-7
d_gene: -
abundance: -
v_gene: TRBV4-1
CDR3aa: CASSQEGPYEQYF
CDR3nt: TGCGCCAGCAGCCAAGAAGGCCCCTACGAGCAGTACTTC

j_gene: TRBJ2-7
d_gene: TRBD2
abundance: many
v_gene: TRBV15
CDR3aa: CATSRDPGLGFEQYF
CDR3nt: TGTGCCACCAGCAGAGATCCTGGACTAGGGTTCGAGCAGTACTTC

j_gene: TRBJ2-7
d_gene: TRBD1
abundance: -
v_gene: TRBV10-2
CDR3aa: CASSNNRGNYEQYF
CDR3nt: TGCGCCAGCAGCAACAACAGGGGAAACTACGAGCAGTACTTC

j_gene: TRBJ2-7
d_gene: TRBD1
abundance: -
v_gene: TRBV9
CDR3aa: CASSPQGQPGSYEQYF
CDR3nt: TGTGCCAGCAGCCCCCAGGGACAGCCTGGCTCCTACGAGCAGTACTTC

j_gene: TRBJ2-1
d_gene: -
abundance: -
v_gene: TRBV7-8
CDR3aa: CASSSLRIPSYNEQFF
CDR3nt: TGTGCCAGCAGCTCCCTCCGCATACCCTCCTACAATGAGCAGTTCTTC

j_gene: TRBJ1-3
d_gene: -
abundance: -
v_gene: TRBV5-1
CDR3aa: CASCRGSSGNTIYF
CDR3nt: TGCGCCAGCTGCCGAGGGTCATCTGGAAACACCATATATTTT

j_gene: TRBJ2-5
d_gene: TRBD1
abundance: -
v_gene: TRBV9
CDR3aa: CASSDRTGGGETQYF
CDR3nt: TGTGCCAGCAGCGACCGGACAGGGGGTGGCGAGACCCAGTACTTC

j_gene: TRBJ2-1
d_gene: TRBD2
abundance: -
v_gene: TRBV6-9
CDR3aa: CASSYGIAGVNEQFF
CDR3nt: TGTGCCAGCAGTTACGGGATAGCGGGAGTCAATGAGCAGTTCTTC

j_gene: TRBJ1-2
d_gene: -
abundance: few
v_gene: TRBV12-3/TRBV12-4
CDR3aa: CASSLDILLGYTF
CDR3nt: TGTGCCAGCAGTTTAGACATACTTCTTGGCTACACCTTC

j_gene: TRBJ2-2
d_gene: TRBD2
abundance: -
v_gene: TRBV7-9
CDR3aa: CASSRLAPARELFF
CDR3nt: TGTGCCAGCAGCCGACTAGCTCCAGCCCGGGAGCTGTTTTTT

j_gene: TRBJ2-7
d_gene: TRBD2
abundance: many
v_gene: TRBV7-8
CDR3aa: CASSQIGTSGFSYEQYF
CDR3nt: TGTGCCAGCAGCCAGATCGGGACTAGCGGGTTTTCCTACGAGCAGTACTTC

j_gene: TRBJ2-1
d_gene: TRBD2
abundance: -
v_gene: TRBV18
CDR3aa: CASSPVGLVSYNEQFF
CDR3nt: TGTGCCAGCTCACCTGTCGGACTAGTCTCCTACAATGAGCAGTTCTTC

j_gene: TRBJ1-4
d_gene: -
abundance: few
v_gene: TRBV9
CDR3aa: CASSVGSEPGGEKLFF
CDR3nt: TGTGCCAGCAGCGTAGGCAGCGAACCTGGGGGTGAAAAACTGTTTTTT

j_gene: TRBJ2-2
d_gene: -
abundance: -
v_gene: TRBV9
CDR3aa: CASSVGNRRLNTGELFF
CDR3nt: TGTGCCAGCAGCGTAGGGAATCGTAGGCTCAACACCGGGGAGCTGTTTTTT

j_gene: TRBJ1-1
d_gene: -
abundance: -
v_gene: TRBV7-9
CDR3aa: CASSLRPPGSNTEAFF
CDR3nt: TGTGCCAGCAGCTTAAGACCCCCAGGGTCGAACACTGAAGCTTTCTTT

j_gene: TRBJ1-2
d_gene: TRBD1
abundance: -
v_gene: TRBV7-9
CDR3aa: CASSLAFDRGVYGYTF
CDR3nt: TGTGCCAGCAGCTTAGCGTTCGACAGGGGGGTCTATGGCTACACCTTC

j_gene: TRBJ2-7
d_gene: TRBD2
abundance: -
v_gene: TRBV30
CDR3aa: CAWSDTGTRYSYEQYF
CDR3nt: TGTGCCTGGAGTGATACCGGGACTAGATACTCCTACGAGCAGTACTTC

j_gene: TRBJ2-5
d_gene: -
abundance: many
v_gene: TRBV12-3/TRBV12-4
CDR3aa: CASSLEFLVVGETQYF
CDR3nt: TGTGCCAGCAGCCTAGAGTTTCTAGTTGTGGGGGAGACCCAGTACTTC

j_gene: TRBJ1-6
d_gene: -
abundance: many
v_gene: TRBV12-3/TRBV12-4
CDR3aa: CASSPGGLAPLHF
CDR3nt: TGTGCCAGCAGTCCCGGGGGTTTGGCTCCCCTCCACTTT

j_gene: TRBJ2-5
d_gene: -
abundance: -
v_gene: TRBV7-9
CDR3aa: CASSLQGRGEDETQYF
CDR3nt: TGTGCCAGCAGCTTACAGGGCAGGGGCGAGGATGAGACCCAGTACTTC

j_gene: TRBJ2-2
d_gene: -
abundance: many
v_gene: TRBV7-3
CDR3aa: CASGPGQNTGELFF
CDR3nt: TGTGCCAGCGGCCCGGGACAAAACACCGGGGAGCTGTTTTTT

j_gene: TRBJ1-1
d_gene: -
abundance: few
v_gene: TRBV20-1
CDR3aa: CSYREGTEAFF
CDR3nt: TGCAGTTACAGGGAGGGCACTGAAGCTTTCTTT

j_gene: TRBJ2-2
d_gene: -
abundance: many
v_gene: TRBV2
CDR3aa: CASFPGPGGGELFF
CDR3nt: TGTGCCAGTTTCCCGGGGCCCGGAGGCGGGGAGCTGTTTTTT

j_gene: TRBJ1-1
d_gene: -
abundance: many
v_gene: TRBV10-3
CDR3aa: CAISEGGITEAFF
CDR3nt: TGTGCCATCAGTGAAGGGGGGATCACTGAAGCTTTCTTT

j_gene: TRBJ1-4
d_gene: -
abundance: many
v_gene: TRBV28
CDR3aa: CASSSTGSSNEKLFF
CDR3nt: TGTGCCAGCAGCTCGACCGGGTCCTCTAATGAAAAACTGTTTTTT

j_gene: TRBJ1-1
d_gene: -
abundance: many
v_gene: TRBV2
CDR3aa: CASGTEMNTEAFF
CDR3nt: TGTGCCAGTGGGACGGAAATGAACACTGAAGCTTTCTTT

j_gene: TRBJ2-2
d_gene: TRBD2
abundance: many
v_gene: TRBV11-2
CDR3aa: CASSFSAGGRGGELFF
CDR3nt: TGTGCCAGCAGCTTCTCGGCGGGAGGAAGGGGCGGGGAGCTGTTTTTT

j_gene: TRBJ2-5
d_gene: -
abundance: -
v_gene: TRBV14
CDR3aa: CASSRGLTTLETQYF
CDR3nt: TGTGCCAGCAGCCGTGGACTAACAACTTTGGAGACCCAGTACTTC

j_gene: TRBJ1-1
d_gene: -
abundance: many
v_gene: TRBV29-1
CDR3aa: CSARVGNTEAFF
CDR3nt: TGCAGCGCCAGGGTAGGGAACACTGAAGCTTTCTTT

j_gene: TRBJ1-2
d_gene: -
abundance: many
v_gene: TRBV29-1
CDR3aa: CSARLTSNYGYTF
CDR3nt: TGCAGCGCCAGGCTGACTTCTAACTATGGCTACACCTTC

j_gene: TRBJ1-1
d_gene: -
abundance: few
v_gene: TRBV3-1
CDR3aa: CASSPRDGGGTEAFF
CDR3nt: TGTGCCAGCAGCCCGAGGGACGGGGGCGGCACTGAAGCTTTCTTT

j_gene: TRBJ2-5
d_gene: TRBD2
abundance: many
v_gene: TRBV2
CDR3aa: CASNLGLARQETQYF
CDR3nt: TGTGCCAGCAACCTTGGACTAGCGCGCCAAGAGACCCAGTACTTC

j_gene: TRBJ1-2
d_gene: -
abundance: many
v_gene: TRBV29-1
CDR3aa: CSVPHRDSDYGYTF
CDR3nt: TGCAGCGTCCCCCACAGGGATTCGGACTATGGCTACACCTTC

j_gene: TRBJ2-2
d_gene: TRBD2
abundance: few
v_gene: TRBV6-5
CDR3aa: CASSYPTSGNTGELFF
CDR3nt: TGTGCCAGCAGTTACCCGACTAGCGGGAACACCGGGGAGCTGTTTTTT

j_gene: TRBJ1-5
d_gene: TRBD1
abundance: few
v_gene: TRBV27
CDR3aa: CASKEGAPQPQHF
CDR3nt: TGTGCCAGCAAAGAGGGGGCGCCTCAGCCCCAGCATTTT

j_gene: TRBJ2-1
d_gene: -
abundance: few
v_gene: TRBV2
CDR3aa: CASSDWGASSYNEQFF
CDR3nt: TGTGCCAGCAGTGATTGGGGAGCTAGCTCCTACAATGAGCAGTTCTTC

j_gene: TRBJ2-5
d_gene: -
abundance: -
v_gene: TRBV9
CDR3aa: CASSVTSTASQYF
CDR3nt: TGTGCCAGCAGCGTGACCTCCACGGCGTCCCAGTACTTC

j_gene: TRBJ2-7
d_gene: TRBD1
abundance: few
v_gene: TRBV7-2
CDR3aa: CASSLAIQGAYEQYF
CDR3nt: TGTGCCAGCAGCTTAGCGATCCAGGGGGCCTACGAGCAGTACTTC

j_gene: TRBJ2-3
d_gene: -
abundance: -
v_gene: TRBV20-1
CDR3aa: CSAWNWTLNTDTQYF
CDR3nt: TGCAGTGCTTGGAACTGGACTCTTAACACAGATACGCAGTATTTT

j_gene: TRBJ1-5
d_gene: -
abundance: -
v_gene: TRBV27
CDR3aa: CASSQDSPNQPQHF
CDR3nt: TGTGCCAGCAGTCAAGACAGCCCCAATCAGCCCCAGCATTTT

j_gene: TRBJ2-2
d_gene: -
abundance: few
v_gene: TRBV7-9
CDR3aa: CASSFRPTGELFF
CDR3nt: TGTGCCAGCAGCTTTCGACCGACCGGGGAGCTGTTTTTT

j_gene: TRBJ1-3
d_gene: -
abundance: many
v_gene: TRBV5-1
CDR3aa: CASGLGDPRTDTIYF
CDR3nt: TGCGCCAGCGGTTTGGGGGACCCAAGGACAGACACCATATATTTT

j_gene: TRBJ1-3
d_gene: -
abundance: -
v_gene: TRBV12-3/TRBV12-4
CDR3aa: CASTPGHPGNTIYF
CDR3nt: TGTGCCAGCACACCGGGGCACCCCGGAAACACCATATATTTT

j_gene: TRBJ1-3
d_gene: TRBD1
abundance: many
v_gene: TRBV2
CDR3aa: CASSGYRGLSGNTIYF
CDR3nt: TGTGCCAGCAGTGGCTACAGGGGGCTCTCTGGAAACACCATATATTTT

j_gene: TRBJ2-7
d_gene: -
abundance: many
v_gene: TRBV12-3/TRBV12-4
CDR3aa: CASSLDSYAYEQYF
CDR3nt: TGTGCCAGCAGTTTAGACAGTTACGCCTACGAGCAGTACTTC

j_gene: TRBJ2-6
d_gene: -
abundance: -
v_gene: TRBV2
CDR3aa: CASCPESSGANVLTF
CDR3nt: TGTGCCAGCTGCCCCGAGAGCTCTGGGGCCAACGTCCTGACTTTC